This T cell receptor (beta chain) emerged from a study of human T cells and chemical hapten exposure. Overall study findings and caveats: Expanded TCRs clustered into significantly more large CDR3 similarity groups than controls, the analysis revealed.

Time point in this sample: patch test 2, 6 weeks after DPC sensitization. Treatment defined: therapeutic diphenylcyclopropenone sensitization with weekly scalp DPC. In the original analysis: Sample TCR totals centred on a median of around 93,000, ranging about 20,000 to 700,000. TCRdb called the RACE reads again in MiXCR, with one record for every CDR3 protein. The V and J calls and clone size are TCRdb's, not the authors'. Seen here are about 96,000 distinct CDR3 sequences, 7.5% to 10% observed once, and the top ten hold 2% to 2.5%. V was pared by 6 bases and J by 0 bases, with 9 bases between. The CDR3 is 15 amino acids. This clonotype was seen repeatedly, ten times or more. The antigen remains undetermined.

The chain carries TRBV12-3 or TRBV12-4 and TRBJ2-6; no firm D call. The specimen was whole blood, collected in connection with sensitization to the hapten diphenylcyclopropenone (DPC). The receptor's source is a middle-aged woman with alopecia areata. Some clones in this sample may be carry-over from other donors' samples. CDR3 sequence: CASSTVNSGANVLTF. For the CDR3, the DNA is TGTGCCAGCAGCACAGTGAACTCTGGGGCCAACGTCCTGACTTTC.